This T cell receptor beta chain is drawn from a study of blood T cells in healthy people across ages. The germline V gene encodes CDR1 MNHEY and CDR2 SMNVEV (reference sequence). V dropped 3 bases and J dropped 2 bases, with 10 bases sitting between them. The CDR3 sequence is 14 residues long. Through a sample-barcoded 5' primer and a J-beta primer mix, a second PCR was run for about 6 to 11 cycles. Each CDR3 protein gets one entry after TCRdb re-called the 5' RACE reads with MiXCR. The sample lists about 730,000 distinct CDR3 sequences, roughly 41% occurring once. This receptor was obtained from a woman aged 60 to 75 in good health. This chain links TRBV27 with TRBJ2-5; no reliable D call. The specimen sequenced was blood. The CDR3 nucleotides are TGTGCCAGCAGTTTTTCTTCTCTTCAAGAGACCCAGTACTTC. Translated, it gives CASSFSSLQETQYF.